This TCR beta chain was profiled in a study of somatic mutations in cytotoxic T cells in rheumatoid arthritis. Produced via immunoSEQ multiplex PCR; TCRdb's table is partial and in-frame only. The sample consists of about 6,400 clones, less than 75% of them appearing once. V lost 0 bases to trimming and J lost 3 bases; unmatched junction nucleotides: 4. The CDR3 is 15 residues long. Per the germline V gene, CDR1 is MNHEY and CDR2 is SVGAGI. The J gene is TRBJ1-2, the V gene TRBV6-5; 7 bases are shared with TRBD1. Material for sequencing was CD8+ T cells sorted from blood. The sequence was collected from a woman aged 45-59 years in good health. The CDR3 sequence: CASSYSGQAYYGYTF. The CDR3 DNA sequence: TGTGCCAGCAGTTACTCAGGACAGGCCTACTATGGCTACACCTTC.